This entry lists 21 T cell receptor beta chains sequenced from one sample in a study of Ad26.COV2.S vaccination and SARS-CoV-2 variants. The treatment: around 19 received Ad26.COV2.S at low or high dose, single or two shots; about 5 received placebo; per-sample allocation not given. Samples analyzed were those drawn on day 63 after the first vaccine or placebo injection. TCRdb's copy holds only in-frame clones and misses some; the assay was immunoSEQ multiplex PCR. The sample lists some 250,000 clones; approximately 90% were seen once. The starting material was peripheral blood, obtained in a trial of Ad26.COV2.S vaccine versus placebo. Receptor source: a person between 18 and 59 years old who received the Ad26.COV2.S COVID-19 vaccine or a placebo.

This chain joins TRBV5-1 and TRBJ1-2; 8 nucleotides line up with TRBD1. Germline-derived CDR1 and CDR2 are SGHRS and YFSETQ. Trimming cost V 3 bases and J 7 bases; bases outside gene matches: 8. This CDR3 spans 14 amino acids. Written as DNA, the CDR3 is TGCGCCAGCAGCTCGGGACAGGAACAAGGTGGCTACACCTTC. Protein product: CASSSGQEQGGYTF. Variable domain in full (rest from reference TRBV5-1 and TRBJ1-2): KAGVTQTPRYLIKTRGQQVTLSCSPISGHRSVSWYQQTPGQGLQFLFEYFSETQRNKGNFPGRFSGRQFSNSRSEMNVSTLELGDSALYLCASSSGQEQGGYTFGSGTRLTVV.

The chain has TRBV19 and TRBJ2-7; 7 bases align to TRBD1. Germline trimming cut 6 bases from V and 7 bases from J; bases unmatched to any gene: 9. Germline assignment: CDR1 LNHDA and CDR2 SQIVND (reference sequence). The CDR3 is 13 amino acids. CDR3 in amino acids: CASRGQVGQEQYF. The DNA for the CDR3 is TGTGCCAGTAGAGGACAGGTAGGTCAGGAGCAGTACTTC.

The chain recombines TRBV6-5 with TRBJ1-5; D is perhaps TRBD1 (5 bases). The CDR3 covers 15 residues. The V end was cut by 0 bases, the J end by 3 bases, with 9 bases between. Germline V CDR1 and CDR2: MNHEY, SVGAGI. The CDR3 sequence: CASSYSRGNNQPQHF. DNA for the CDR3: TGTGCCAGCAGTTACTCGAGGGGTAACAATCAGCCCCAGCATTTT.

The chain carries TRBV5-1 and TRBJ2-5, with TRBD2 matching over 7 bases. This CDR3 has 17 residues. V was clipped by 0 bases and J by 7 bases; unmatched bases: 15. CDR1 SGHRS and CDR2 YFSETQ come from the germline V gene. The CDR3 DNA reads as TGCGCCAGCAGCTTGGAGGGCGGGAGCGGTTCCTCAGGGACCCAGTACTTC. It yields the protein CASSLEGGSGSSGTQYF.

This chain links TRBV7-2 with TRBJ2-1; D may be TRBD1 (7 bases). This CDR3 has 16 residues. Trimming pared 2 bases from V and 5 bases from J, leaving 16 bases between. Germline CDR1 and CDR2: SGHTA and FQGNSA. The CDR3 sequence is CASSLSGGTLHNEQFF. The CDR3 DNA sequence: TGTGCCAGCAGCTTATCAGGGGGGACGCTCCACAATGAGCAGTTCTTC.

The chain combines TRBV10-2 with TRBJ2-7; the D gene is possibly TRBD2 (6 bases). Germline CDR1 is WSHSY and CDR2 is SAAADI. This CDR3 spans 14 amino acids. The V end was cut by 2 bases, the J end by 6 bases, with 14 bases between. CDR3: CASSELLARGEQYF. DNA for the CDR3: TGCGCCAGCAGTGAGCTCCTAGCGAGGGGCGAGCAGTACTTC.

J is TRBJ1-2 and V is TRBV3-1 (or the pseudogene TRBV3-2), with D possibly being TRBD1 (5 bases). Germline V gives CDR1 LGHDT, CDR2 YNNKEL (reference sequence). The V end lost 0 bases, the J end lost 5 bases, and 19 bases lay between the germline ends. This CDR3 has 17 residues. The CDR3 DNA reads TGTGCCAGCAGCCAAGATTTGCACAGGAATATACATTATGGCTACACCTTC. This gives the protein CASSQDLHRNIHYGYTF.

The CDR3 DNA sequence: TGTGCCAGCTCTCCCGGGACTAGCGGGAACACCGGGGAGCTGTTTTTT. Translation gives CASSPGTSGNTGELFF. The V and J genes are TRBV27 and TRBJ2-2; 11 bases are a match to TRBD2. V shed 8 bases and J 1 base; nucleotides not matched to a gene: 6. The germline V gene has CDR1 MNHEY and CDR2 SMNVEV (reference sequence). This CDR3 spans 16 amino acids.

This clone was seen repeatedly, ten times or more. The chain joins TRBV5-1 to TRBJ1-1; TRBD1 is a possible D gene (5 bases). Germline CDR1 and CDR2: SGHRS and YFSETQ. V was cut by 4 bases and J by 7 bases, with 11 bases left in between. The CDR3 sequence is 12 residues long. Here the CDR3 reads CASSGTYDEAFF. The DNA for the CDR3 is TGCGCCAGCAGCGGGACTTACGATGAAGCTTTCTTT.

This chain links TRBV7-3 with TRBJ2-3; 8 bases fit TRBD2. The CDR3 consists of 16 residues. Per germline, CDR1 SGHTA and CDR2 FQGTGA. V was clipped by 5 bases and J by 3 bases; unmatched bases: 10. CDR3 in amino acids: CASSPAGGGGTDTQYF. The CDR3 DNA reads TGTGCCAGCAGCCCAGCCGGGGGGGGAGGGACAGATACGCAGTATTTT.

The rearrangement links TRBV7-9 to TRBJ1-2; TRBD1 is a possible D gene (6 bases). Trimming removed 3 bases from V and 7 bases from J, with 21 bases in between. Germline V CDR1 and CDR2: SEHNR, FQNEAQ (reference sequence). The CDR3 covers 16 residues. For the CDR3, the DNA is TGTGCCAGCAGCTTCGCCGACCCGGCATTGGGGGCTGGCTACACCTTC. Protein sequence: CASSFADPALGAGYTF.

This clone appeared once. CDR3 loop: CASSLVVYEQYF. The CDR3 DNA is TGTGCCAGCAGCTTAGTTGTCTACGAGCAGTACTTC. The V gene is TRBV11-2, the J gene TRBJ2-7; D unresolved. Trimming took off 1 base at V and 3 bases at J, with 4 bases between the two ends. Germline V lookup: CDR1 SGHAT, CDR2 FQNNGV. This CDR3 has 12 amino acids.

The rearrangement joins TRBV2 to TRBJ1-6, with TRBD1 as a possible D gene (6 bases). V lost 5 bases and J 7 bases, leaving 18 bases between the germline ends. The CDR3 is 16 residues long. Per the germline V gene, CDR1 is SNHLY and CDR2 is FYNNEI. The DNA of the CDR3 is TGTGCCAGCAGTCTAGGGGGACGGACGGTAAATTCACCCCTCCACTTT. Residues: CASSLGGRTVNSPLHF.

The chain has TRBV7-9 and TRBJ2-7; tentatively, D is TRBD1 (6 bases). Per germline, CDR1 SEHNR and CDR2 FQNEAQ (reference sequence). CDR3 length: 14 amino acids. Trimming took 2 bases from V and 2 from J, leaving 10 bases between them. The CDR3 here is CASSLWDTPYEQYF. The CDR3 coding sequence is TGTGCCAGCAGCTTATGGGACACCCCCTACGAGCAGTACTTC.

The chain couples TRBV20-1 to TRBJ1-2, with D unresolved. Germline assignment: CDR1 DFQATT and CDR2 SNEGSKA (reference sequence). The germline V and J ends were trimmed by 5 bases and 8 bases, with 12 bases remaining between them. The CDR3 length is 11 residues. CDR3 DNA: TGCAGTGCTTCTCCAGGTTGGGGCTACACCTTC. The encoded protein is CSASPGWGYTF.

The sample holds a few counts of this clone. V gene TRBV5-1 combines with J gene TRBJ1-4; D is unclear. The germline V gene has CDR1 SGHRS and CDR2 YFSETQ. Trimming cost V 4 bases and J 6 bases, with 16 bases left between them. This CDR3 has 15 amino acids. The CDR3 sequence: CASSPDNRPYEKLFF. The DNA for the CDR3 is TGCGCCAGCAGCCCAGATAATAGACCCTATGAAAAACTGTTTTTT.

The chain couples TRBV12-3 or TRBV12-4 to TRBJ2-5, with D maybe TRBD1 (6 bases). The CDR3 has 11 residues. V lost 6 bases, J lost 5 bases, and 7 bases lay in between. The CDR3 sequence is CASSQGETQYF. CDR3 bases: TGTGCCAGCAGCCAGGGGGAGACCCAGTACTTC.

The chain couples TRBV11-3 to TRBJ2-7, with D perhaps matching TRBD2 (6 bases). The V and J ends lost 5 bases and 6 bases respectively, with 11 bases between them. Germline CDR1 and CDR2: SGHNT and YENEEA. The CDR3 is 12 amino acids. DNA for the CDR3: TGTGCCAGCAGCGGGGGGACGGGCGAGCAGTACTTC. Amino acid sequence: CASSGGTGEQYF.

The V call is TRBV24-1, the J call TRBJ2-5, with D possibly being TRBD2 (5 bases). V was clipped by 1 base and J by 5 bases, with 10 bases between them. The V gene's germline CDR1 is KGHDR and CDR2 SFDVKD. The CDR3 runs to 14 residues. CDR3: CATSDFTSGETQYF. The DNA for the CDR3 is TGTGCCACCAGTGATTTTACCTCGGGGGAGACCCAGTACTTC.

V is TRBV7-2 and J is TRBJ2-7; 10 bases are shared with TRBD1. CDR3 length: 16 amino acids. Trimming cost V 5 bases and J 0 bases; bases outside gene matches: 7. Looked up from germline, CDR1 is SGHTA and CDR2 is FQGNSA. For the CDR3, the DNA is TGTGCCAGCAGCACGACCGGGACAGGGGTCTCCTACGAGCAGTACTTC. Translating gives CASSTTGTGVSYEQYF.

This clone showed up just a few times. The CDR3 sequence: CASSPPGLRYEQYF. DNA of the CDR3: TGTGCCAGCAGCCCTCCGGGACTACGCTACGAGCAGTACTTC. The V call is TRBV5-4, the J call TRBJ2-7; 7 nucleotides match TRBD2. Germline V gene sequence: CDR1 SGHNT, CDR2 YYREEE (reference sequence). The CDR3 has 14 amino acids. V lost 4 bases to trimming and J lost 3 bases; unmatched junction nucleotides: 7.